A single sample gave rise to the 10 T cell receptor beta chains below, sequenced in a study of blood T cell repertoires in COVID-19. Data came from immunoSEQ multiplex PCR; TCRdb stores just in-frame clones and leaves some out. The sample holds approximately 200,000 clones, roughly nine tenths seen once. The specimen was PBMCs or T cells enriched from blood (not recorded which). The receptor set was obtained from a woman between 25 and 40 years old who had recovered from COVID-19.

The chain is built from TRBV7-9 and TRBJ1-6, with 11 bases aligning to TRBD1. The ends lost 6 bases at V and 5 bases at J; junction bases unmatched: 3. Per the germline V gene, CDR1 is SEHNR and CDR2 is FQNEAQ (reference sequence). This CDR3 region has 15 residues. CDR3 sequence (DNA): TGTGCCAGCAGGGGGACAGGGGGTAATAATTCACCCCTCCACTTT. Translation: CASRGTGGNNSPLHF.

The chain uses TRBV24-1 and TRBJ2-1, with a possible D match to TRBD2 (5 bases). In germline, CDR1 is KGHDR, CDR2 SFDVKD. V shed 9 bases and J shed 2 bases, with 25 bases lying between them. This CDR3 comprises 18 residues. CDR3 DNA sequence: TGTGCCACCGGAAGTAGGATTGCGATTGGAGGAACCTACAATGAGCAGTTCTTC. This sequence encodes CATGSRIAIGGTYNEQFF.

The J gene is TRBJ1-5, the V gene TRBV18; no clear D gene. Trimming cost V 3 bases and J 7 bases, with 19 bases left between them. Germline values: CDR1 KGHSH, CDR2 LQKENI. CDR3 size: 16 residues. The CDR3 nucleotides are TGTGCCAGCTCACCCTCGCAGGAGGGCGGCGGACAGCCCCAGCATTTT. Encoded protein: CASSPSQEGGGQPQHF.

The chain links TRBV30 to TRBJ2-7; D not resolved. The CDR3 consists of 12 residues. Germline CDR1 reads GTSNPN; CDR2 reads SVGIG (reference sequence). V lost 5 bases to trimming and J lost 2 bases, with 10 bases between them. The CDR3 loop reads CAWATVTYEQYF. The CDR3 DNA reads as TGTGCCTGGGCTACAGTTACCTACGAGCAGTACTTC.

The chain recombines TRBV15 with TRBJ2-7; 7 bases line up with TRBD1. CDR3 length: 17 amino acids. Trimming cost V 1 base and J 3 bases; bases outside gene matches: 12. The germline V gene encodes CDR1 LNHNV and CDR2 YYDKDF (reference sequence). CDR3 in amino acids: CATSRGLSGQRNYEQYF. CDR3 DNA sequence: TGTGCCACCAGCAGAGGCTTATCGGGACAGAGAAACTACGAGCAGTACTTC.

The chain has TRBV12-5 and TRBJ2-3, with 10 nucleotides matching TRBD2. Trimming took 5 bases from V and 5 from J; bases not matched to a gene: 10. The length of the CDR3 is 16 residues. Germline values: CDR1 LGHNT, CDR2 FRNRAP. The CDR3 DNA reads TGTGCTAGTGGTGTTGGTAGCGGGGGGTTCGGAGATACGCAGTATTTT. This encodes CASGVGSGGFGDTQYF.

This clone was seen a few times. The chain is built from TRBV7-9 and TRBJ2-7; perhaps TRBD1 as D (5 bases). The CDR3 extends over 13 amino acids. The ends were cut back, 4 bases at V and 3 bases at J, with 10 bases in the middle. From germline, CDR1 is SEHNR and CDR2 FQNEAQ (reference sequence). CDR3 loop: CASSSTEVYEQYF. DNA for the CDR3: TGTGCCAGCAGCTCGACAGAGGTCTACGAGCAGTACTTC.

The CDR3 here is CASSFLAGAGANVLTF. CDR3 in DNA: TGTGCCAGCAGTTTCTTAGCGGGAGCTGGGGCCAACGTCCTGACTTTC. This rearrangement joins TRBV27 to TRBJ2-6, with TRBD2 matching 9 bases. Germline V lookup: CDR1 MNHEY, CDR2 SMNVEV (reference sequence). This CDR3 comprises 16 residues. J was trimmed by 2 bases and V by 3 bases; bases with no gene match: 2.

The rearrangement uses TRBV6-5 and TRBJ2-2, with D maybe TRBD2 (6 bases). This CDR3 comprises 14 residues. V lost 10 bases and J lost 6, with 18 bases in between. CDR1 is MNHEY and CDR2 is SVGAGI in the germline V gene. This chain's CDR3 is CATLRTNDPGELFF. DNA of the CDR3: TGTGCCACGCTGAGGACTAACGACCCCGGGGAGCTGTTTTTT.

The chain carries TRBV6-5 and TRBJ1-2, with D hard to call. The CDR3 sequence is 13 residues long. CDR1 and CDR2 (germline): MNHEY, SVGAGI. V lost 6 bases, J lost 3 bases, and 11 bases lay in between. The CDR3 DNA follows: TGTGCCAGCAGCCATCCGGACTACTATGGCTACACCTTC. Protein: CASSHPDYYGYTF.